One sample yielded the 4 T cell receptor beta chains listed below, sequenced in a study of molecular identifiers for immune sequencing clone quantification. TCRdb itself ran the PCR reads through MiXCR, one entry per CDR3 protein. The data show approximately 100,000 distinct CDR3 sequences, roughly 34% seen once. Sequencing was performed on naive CD8+ T cells from blood, with Jurkat cell RNA spiked in. Indicated subset: FACS-sorted CD8+CD4-CCR7+CD45RA+ naive T cells. The receptors were gathered from a human donor in good health. Some libraries in this study had Jurkat cell RNA spiked in.

In its sample, this clonotype was seen many times. The chain employs TRBV15 and TRBJ2-3; a weak D match, TRBD2 (6 bases). V was shortened by 1 base and J by 2 bases, with 19 bases between the two germline ends. The CDR3 has 18 amino acids. Per germline, CDR1 LNHNV and CDR2 YYDKDF (reference sequence). The chain's CDR3 is CATSRAPPGSGFTDTQYF. The DNA of the CDR3 is TGTGCCACCAGCAGAGCCCCACCCGGGAGCGGGTTCACAGATACGCAGTATTTT.

This clonotype was counted at least ten times. CDR3 sequence: CASSRGQGASGANVLTF. The CDR3 region has the DNA TGCGCCAGCAGCAGAGGACAGGGGGCCTCTGGGGCCAACGTCCTGACTTTC. This chain joins TRBV4-1 and TRBJ2-6, with TRBD1 matching over 11 bases. This CDR3 region has 17 residues. J gave up 0 bases and V 5 bases, and 3 bases lay outside the gene matches. Germline V gives CDR1 MGHRA, CDR2 YSYEKL.

Of note for this clonotype: A clone one base away is much larger, so this may be a read error. This chain uses TRBV7-7 with TRBJ2-3; TRBD2 might be the D (6 bases). The CDR3 runs to 13 residues. The germline CDR1 and CDR2 sequences are SSHAT and FNYEAQ (reference sequence). The V gene lost 5 bases and the J gene lost 5 bases, with 11 bases spanning the gap. As DNA, the CDR3 is TGTGCCAGCAGCCGTCGGACTATAGATACGCAGTATTTT. Its translation is CASSRRTIDTQYF.

As to this clonotype: A much larger clone sits a single nucleotide away, making a read error possible. The CDR3 ends on some other residue instead of the conserved phenylalanine or tryptophan, so this is likely a read error. This chain connects TRBV5-6 to TRBJ2-7; D is unresolved. This CDR3 has 14 amino acids. The ends were cut back, 0 bases at V and 1 base at J, with 8 bases in the middle. Germline V lookup: CDR1 SGHDT, CDR2 YYEEEE. The DNA of the CDR3 is TGTGCCAGCAGCTTGGCCCGAAATTCCTACGAGCAGTACATC. Encoded protein: CASSLARNSYEQYI.